A single sample gave rise to the 24 T cell receptor beta chains below, sequenced in a study of identical twins. One entry per CDR3 protein results from TCRdb running MiXCR on the 5' RACE reads. Seen here are some 710,000 distinct CDR3 sequences, 6% to 6.5% observed once, and the top ten hold roughly 1.8%. Sequencing was performed on naive T cells sorted from blood. The source is a man aged 18 to 29 in good health.

This clonotype was counted ten times or more. The V gene is TRBV20-1, the J gene TRBJ2-3; TRBD1 is a possible D gene (6 bases). V dropped 3 bases and J dropped 6 bases, with 22 bases sitting between them. This CDR3 has 16 amino acids. The germline CDR1 and CDR2 sequences are DFQATT and SNEGSKA (reference sequence). CDR3 in amino acids: CSASPPPRGMMDTQYF. CDR3 DNA sequence: TGCAGTGCTAGTCCCCCCCCAAGGGGGATGATGGATACGCAGTATTTT.

For the CDR3, the DNA is TGTGCCAGCAGCCTTAGCCCATGGGAGCAGTTCTTC. It specifies CASSLSPWEQFF. The V and J genes are TRBV14 and TRBJ2-1; D not certain. The CDR3 consists of 12 residues. Germline CDR1 SGHDN, CDR2 FVKESK. The V gene lost 4 bases and the J gene lost 10 bases, with 11 bases spanning the gap.

At least ten counts were recorded for this clonotype. The chain has TRBV6-4 and TRBJ2-3, with 10 bases identical to TRBD2. The V gene's germline CDR1 is MRHNA and CDR2 SNTAGT. The CDR3 runs to 16 residues. The V gene end was trimmed by 6 bases and the J gene end by 0 bases; junction bases not matched to a gene: 6. CDR3 sequence (DNA): TGTGCCAGCAGCAGACTAGCGGGCGCTAGCACAGATACGCAGTATTTT. Encoded protein: CASSRLAGASTDTQYF.

This clonotype was seen at least ten times. The genes are TRBV10-3 and TRBJ1-1; D is perhaps TRBD1 (6 bases). Trimming left V 7 bases short and J 5 bases short, with 14 bases between. The CDR3 loop spans 13 amino acids. In germline, CDR1 is ENHRY, CDR2 SYGVKD. DNA for the CDR3: TGTGCCATCAAAACAGGGAGTAGGACTGAAGCTTTCTTT. Its protein product is CAIKTGSRTEAFF.

This chain joins TRBV5-1 and TRBJ1-1; D not certain. Germline V lookup: CDR1 SGHRS, CDR2 YFSETQ. Trimming cost V 0 bases and J 5 bases, with 8 bases left between them. This CDR3 contains 13 residues. The CDR3 region is CASSLELGTEAFF. The CDR3 DNA reads TGCGCCAGCAGCTTGGAGTTGGGAACTGAAGCTTTCTTT.

This rearrangement joins TRBV18 to TRBJ2-7; 13 bases are a match to TRBD2. Unmatched junction bases numbered 2, after V lost 0 bases and J lost 6 bases. Germline CDR1 is KGHSH and CDR2 is LQKENI. This CDR3 region has 15 residues. CDR3 sequence: CASSPPGLAGAEQYF. CDR3 DNA: TGTGCCAGCTCACCACCTGGACTAGCGGGAGCCGAGCAGTACTTC.

Many counts were recorded for this clonotype. This chain links TRBV20-1 with TRBJ2-1; 11 nucleotides line up with TRBD1. Trimming at V came to 4 bases and at J to 7 bases, leaving 9 bases not matched to a gene. This CDR3 is built from 15 residues. Germline CDR1 DFQATT, CDR2 SNEGSKA (reference sequence). CDR3 in DNA: TGCAGTGCTACACTAGCCGGGACAGGGGGAAATGAGCAGTTCTTC. It is translated as CSATLAGTGGNEQFF.

At least ten counts were recorded for this clonotype. The chain recombines TRBV5-5 with TRBJ2-7; no reliable D call. The CDR3 totals 14 residues. V was pared by 0 bases and J by 3 bases, with 10 bases between. In germline, CDR1 is SGHKS, CDR2 YYEKEE (reference sequence). For the CDR3, the DNA is TGTGCCAGCAGCTTGGACCGACAAAGCTACGAGCAGTACGTC. The encoded protein is CASSLDRQSYEQYV.

The V call is TRBV20-1, the J call TRBJ2-1, with D perhaps TRBD2 (5 bases). The CDR3 is made up of 14 amino acids. CDR1 and CDR2 from the germline V gene are DFQATT and SNEGSKA (reference sequence). Trimming stripped 2 bases from V and 7 bases from J, with 15 bases between. CDR3 loop: CSARSALASNEQFF. The CDR3 region has the DNA TGCAGTGCTAGAAGTGCTCTAGCCTCGAATGAGCAGTTCTTC.

The genes are TRBV11-2 and TRBJ2-3; D unclear. Germline assignment: CDR1 SGHAT and CDR2 FQNNGV. The V gene lost 6 bases and the J gene lost 6 bases, with 16 bases spanning the gap. The CDR3 contains 14 residues. CDR3 coding DNA: TGTGCCAGCAGGTATGACGGAGTCATCGATACGCAGTATTTT. Its translation is CASRYDGVIDTQYF.

V is TRBV30 and J is TRBJ1-5; a weak D match, TRBD1 (5 bases). V lost 2 bases and J lost 9, with 14 bases in between. Germline V gene lookup returns CDR1 GTSNPN and CDR2 SVGIG (reference sequence). This CDR3 region has 13 residues. The CDR3 reads CAWSPPRGRPQHF. Here the CDR3 DNA reads TGTGCCTGGAGTCCCCCGAGGGGTAGGCCCCAGCATTTT.

The gene calls are TRBV11-1 and TRBJ2-7, with D tentatively TRBD1 (7 bases). The CDR3 consists of 19 residues. The germline gives CDR1 SGHAT, CDR2 FQDESV (reference sequence). V lost 5 bases and J lost 1, with 27 bases in between. CDR3 sequence reads: CASSGVRPGGYLTSYEQYV. In nucleotides, the CDR3 is TGTGCCAGCAGCGGGGTAAGGCCAGGGGGGTATCTCACATCCTACGAGCAGTACGTC.

The sample holds many counts of this clonotype. The chain carries TRBV4-1 and TRBJ2-1; maybe TRBD1 (5 bases). The CDR3 covers 13 residues. From germline, CDR1 is MGHRA and CDR2 YSYEKL. V lost 6 bases and J lost 6, with 12 bases in between. CDR3 in DNA: TGCGCCAGCAGGGGGTTTGGGGCCAATGAGCAGTTCTTC. Its protein is CASRGFGANEQFF.

This clonotype showed up many times. V gene TRBV4-3 combines with J gene TRBJ2-1; no firm D call. Germline CDR1 and CDR2: LGHNA and YSLEER. This CDR3 has 15 residues. Trimming cost V 0 bases and J 1 base, with 7 bases left between them. The chain's CDR3 is CASSQDLGSYNEQFF. As DNA, the CDR3 is TGCGCCAGCAGCCAAGATCTGGGTTCCTACAATGAGCAGTTCTTC.

In regard to this clonotype: This may arise from a read error, as a much more abundant clone is one base away. The V call is TRBV4-1, the J call TRBJ1-1; the D gene is possibly TRBD1 (5 bases). The V gene lost 8 bases and the J gene lost 4 bases, with 20 bases spanning the gap. From germline, CDR1 is MGHRA and CDR2 YSYEKL. The CDR3 contains 15 residues. DNA of the CDR3: TGCGCCAGCGGCCCTGTCGGGGGATACATCACTGAAGCTTTCTTT. Amino acids: CASGPVGGYITEAFF.

This clonotype was detected ten times or more. The chain uses TRBV18 and TRBJ2-3; 9 bases align to TRBD2. After removal of 2 bases from V and 5 bases from J, the junction contained 5 bases not matched to a gene. CDR3 size: 15 residues. The germline gives CDR1 KGHSH, CDR2 LQKENI. For the CDR3, the DNA is TGTGCCAGCTCACCAGGAACTAGCGGGCTAGATACGCAGTATTTT. It is translated as CASSPGTSGLDTQYF.

Note on this clonotype: Given a much more abundant clone one base away, this may be a read error. V is TRBV12-3 or TRBV12-4 and J is TRBJ2-1; D is unresolved. This CDR3 has 13 residues. This chain's CDR3 is CASRLGLLNEQFF. Here the CDR3 DNA reads TGTGCCAGCAGATTAGGGCTACTTAATGAGCAGTTCTTC.

Ten or more counts support this clonotype. This sequence joins TRBV15 and TRBJ2-3; D is perhaps TRBD1 or TRBD2 (5 bases each). The germline V gene has CDR1 LNHNV and CDR2 YYDKDF (reference sequence). The CDR3 totals 14 residues. With 6 bases removed from V and 5 bases from J, the gap between germline ends came to 15 bases. This CDR3 is CATSRGLIGDTQYF. The CDR3 DNA follows: TGTGCCACCAGTCGGGGCCTTATAGGAGATACGCAGTATTTT.

This clonotype came up a few times. The rearrangement uses TRBV6-5 and TRBJ2-7; 12 bases map to TRBD1. There are 16 residues in the CDR3. V was pared by 4 bases and J by 7 bases, with 11 bases of the junction left unmatched. CDR1 MNHEY and CDR2 SVGAGI come from the germline V gene. The CDR3 sequence: CASSSPGQGASGEQYF. CDR3 coding DNA: TGTGCCAGCAGTTCCCCGGGACAGGGGGCGTCTGGGGAGCAGTACTTC.

This clonotype was detected ten times or more. CDR3 DNA: TGTGCCAGCAGGTTTGGGGCATCTTCTTACAATGAGCAGTTCTTC. Protein: CASRFGASSYNEQFF. The J gene is TRBJ2-1, the V gene TRBV12-3 or TRBV12-4, with TRBD1 as a possible D gene (5 bases). V lost 6 bases to trimming and J lost 4 bases, with 16 bases between them. This CDR3 is built from 15 residues.

This sequence joins TRBV20-1 and TRBJ2-1; TRBD2 agrees at 10 bases. The CDR3 consists of 15 residues. Germline V lookup: CDR1 DFQATT, CDR2 SNEGSKA (reference sequence). The ends lost 5 bases at V and 7 bases at J; junction bases unmatched: 11. CDR3: CSAWGEREGLNEQFF. CDR3 DNA: TGCAGTGCTTGGGGGGAGCGGGAGGGCCTGAATGAGCAGTTCTTC.

The J gene is TRBJ2-1, the V gene TRBV20-1, with a tentative D call TRBD2 (5 bases). The CDR3 consists of 15 residues. Trimming left V 5 bases short and J 0 bases short, with 14 bases between. Germline V gene data show CDR1 as DFQATT and CDR2 as SNEGSKA (reference sequence). The CDR3, as DNA: TGCAGTGCTTGGAAAAGCGGTAGCTCCTACAATGAGCAGTTCTTC. Translated, it gives CSAWKSGSSYNEQFF.

This clonotype was picked up a small number of times. The chain links TRBV5-4 to TRBJ2-3; TRBD1 matches at 9 bases. The ends lost 3 bases at V and 3 bases at J; junction bases unmatched: 8. The germline V gene encodes CDR1 SGHNT and CDR2 YYREEE (reference sequence). This CDR3 has 16 residues. The CDR3 sequence: CASSSLATGGTDTQYF. The CDR3 DNA reads as TGTGCCAGCAGCTCTTTGGCGACAGGGGGTACAGATACGCAGTATTTT.

This clonotype was seen many times. The chain combines TRBV29-1 with TRBJ2-2, with 7 bases lining up with TRBD1. Germline V gene lookup returns CDR1 SQVTM and CDR2 ANQGSEA. V was pared by 7 bases and J by 0 bases, with 2 bases of the junction left unmatched. The CDR3 runs 13 residues. DNA of the CDR3: TGCAGCGGTGGGACAGCGAACACCGGGGAGCTGTTTTTT. Its translation is CSGGTANTGELFF.